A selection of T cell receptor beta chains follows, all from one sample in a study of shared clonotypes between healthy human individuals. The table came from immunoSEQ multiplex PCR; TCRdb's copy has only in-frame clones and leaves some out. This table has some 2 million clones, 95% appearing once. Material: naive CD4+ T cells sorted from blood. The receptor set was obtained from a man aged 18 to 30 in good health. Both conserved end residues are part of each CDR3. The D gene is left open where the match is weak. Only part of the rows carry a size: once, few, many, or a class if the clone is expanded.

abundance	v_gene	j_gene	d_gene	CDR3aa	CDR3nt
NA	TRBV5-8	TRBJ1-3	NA	CASSLKDSLGNTIYF	TGTGCCAGCAGCTTGAAGGATTCATTGGGAAACACCATATATTTT
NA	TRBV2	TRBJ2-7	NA	CASSPLTGTYYEQYF	TGTGCCAGCAGTCCTCTAACCGGGACTTACTACGAGCAGTACTTC
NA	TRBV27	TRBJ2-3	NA	CASSFSVRADTQYF	TGTGCCAGCAGTTTTTCAGTCAGGGCAGATACGCAGTATTTT
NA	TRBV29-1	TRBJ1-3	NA	CSVGTGNTIYF	TGCAGCGTGGGGACAGGAAACACCATATATTTT
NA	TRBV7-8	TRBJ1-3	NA	CASSLPASSGNTIYF	TGTGCCAGCAGCTTACCCGCTAGCTCTGGAAACACCATATATTTT
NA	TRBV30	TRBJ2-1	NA	CAWSVRKGSYNEQFF	TGTGCCTGGAGTGTACGAAAGGGGTCCTACAATGAGCAGTTCTTC
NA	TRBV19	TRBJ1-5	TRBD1	CASRETGDGQPQHF	TGTGCCAGTAGGGAGACAGGGGACGGTCAGCCCCAGCATTTT
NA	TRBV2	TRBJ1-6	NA	CASSGQFDSPLHF	TGTGCCAGCAGTGGACAGTTCGATTCACCCCTCCACTTT
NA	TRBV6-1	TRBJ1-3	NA	CASSEKGWQNTIYF	TGTGCCAGCAGTGAAAAGGGGTGGCAAAACACCATATATTTT
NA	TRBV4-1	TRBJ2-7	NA	CASSQSSSGSNYEQYF	TGCGCCAGCAGCCAAAGTTCCTCCGGGTCAAACTACGAGCAGTACTTC
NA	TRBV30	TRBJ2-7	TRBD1	CAWSVGQGPYEQYF	TGTGCCTGGAGTGTAGGACAGGGCCCCTATGAGCAGTACTTC
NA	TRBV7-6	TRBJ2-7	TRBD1	CASSLVGGTGAYEQYF	TGTGCCAGCAGCTTAGTAGGAGGGACAGGGGCCTACGAGCAGTACTTC
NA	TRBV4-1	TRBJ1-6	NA	CASSQPNSPLHF	TGCGCCAGCAGCCAGCCTAATTCACCCCTCCACTTT
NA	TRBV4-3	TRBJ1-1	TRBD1	CASSAHRDRVNTEAFF	TGCGCCAGCAGCGCTCACCGGGACAGAGTGAACACTGAAGCTTTCTTT
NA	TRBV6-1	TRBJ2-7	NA	CASTRDASSYEQYF	TGTGCCAGCACCAGGGACGCCAGCTCCTACGAGCAGTACTTC
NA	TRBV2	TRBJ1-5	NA	CASSETGSNQPQHF	TGTGCCAGCAGCGAGACAGGTAGCAATCAGCCCCAGCATTTT
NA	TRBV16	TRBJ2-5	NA	CASSQSWETQYF	TGTGCCAGCAGCCAATCCTGGGAGACCCAGTACTTC
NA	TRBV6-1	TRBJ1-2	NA	CASTPVRANYGYTF	TGTGCCAGCACCCCGGTTCGGGCGAACTATGGCTACACCTTC
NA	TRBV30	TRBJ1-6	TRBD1	CAWREGQGYNSPLHF	TGTGCCTGGAGGGAGGGACAGGGGTATAATTCACCCCTCCACTTT
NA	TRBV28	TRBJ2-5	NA	CASSFLTGLNQETQYF	TGTGCCAGCAGTTTTCTTACCGGGCTCAACCAAGAGACCCAGTACTTC
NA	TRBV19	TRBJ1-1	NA	CASSIRGYTEAFF	TGTGCCAGTAGTATCCGGGGGTACACTGAAGCTTTCTTT
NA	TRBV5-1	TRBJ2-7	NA	CASSLLSTSYEQYF	TGCGCCAGCAGCTTGCTGAGTACCTCCTACGAGCAGTACTTC
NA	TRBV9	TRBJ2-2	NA	CASSTVSGLTNTGELFF	TGTGCCAGCAGCACAGTCTCGGGACTCACGAACACCGGGGAGCTGTTTTTT
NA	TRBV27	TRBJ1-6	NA	CASSFGQKYSPLHF	TGTGCCAGCAGTTTTGGACAGAAGTATTCACCCCTCCACTTT
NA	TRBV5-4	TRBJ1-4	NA	CASSLGAALNEKLFF	TGTGCCAGCAGCTTGGGGGCAGCCCTTAATGAAAAACTGTTTTTT
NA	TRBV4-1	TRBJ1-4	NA	CASSVGYALGEKLFF	TGCGCCAGCAGCGTGGGGTACGCACTCGGGGAAAAACTGTTTTTT
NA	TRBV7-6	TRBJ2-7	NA	CASSFDPWSSYEQYF	TGTGCCAGCAGCTTTGATCCTTGGAGCTCCTACGAGCAGTACTTC
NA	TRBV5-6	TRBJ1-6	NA	CASSRDRSSYNSPLHF	TGTGCCAGCAGCAGGGACCGAAGCTCCTATAATTCACCCCTCCACTTT
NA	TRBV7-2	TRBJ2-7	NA	CASSLNRGAYEQYF	TGTGCCAGCAGCTTAAATCGGGGGGCGTACGAGCAGTACTTC
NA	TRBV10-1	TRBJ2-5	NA	CASSESPVQETQYF	TGCGCCAGCAGTGAGTCACCGGTTCAAGAGACCCAGTACTTC
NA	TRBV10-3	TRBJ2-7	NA	CAISESNPGGTYEQYF	TGTGCCATCAGTGAGTCGAATCCAGGGGGGACCTACGAGCAGTACTTC
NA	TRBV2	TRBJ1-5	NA	CASSALQGSNQPQHF	TGTGCCAGCAGTGCTCTACAGGGAAGCAATCAGCCCCAGCATTTT
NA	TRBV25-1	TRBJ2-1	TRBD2	CASSGRGTGEQFF	TGTGCCAGCTCGGGGAGGGGAACAGGTGAGCAGTTCTTC
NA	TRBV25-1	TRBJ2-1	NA	CASSESRHNEQFF	TGTGCCAGCAGTGAATCACGGCACAATGAGCAGTTCTTC
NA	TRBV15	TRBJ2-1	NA	CATTQGTSYNEQFF	TGTGCCACCACTCAAGGGACGTCCTACAATGAGCAGTTCTTC
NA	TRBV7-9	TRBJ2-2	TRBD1	CASSPGQVTVGGELFF	TGTGCCAGCAGCCCCGGACAGGTCACCGTGGGCGGGGAGCTGTTTTTT
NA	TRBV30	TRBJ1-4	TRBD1	CAWSALGQLEKLFF	TGTGCCTGGAGTGCTTTGGGACAGTTAGAAAAACTGTTTTTT
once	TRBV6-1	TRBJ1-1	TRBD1	CASSARTGGTEAFF	TGTGCCAGCAGTGCCAGGACAGGGGGGACTGAAGCTTTCTTT
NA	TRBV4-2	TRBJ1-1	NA	CASSQIGSVTEAFF	TGTGCCAGCAGCCAAATAGGGTCAGTCACTGAAGCTTTCTTT
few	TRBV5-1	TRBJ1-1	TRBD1	CASSWGTDRVGNTEAFF	TGCGCCAGCAGCTGGGGTACGGACAGGGTGGGGAACACTGAAGCTTTCTTT
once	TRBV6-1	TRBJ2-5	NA	CASSEVRGQGSQYF	TGTGCCAGCAGTGAAGTCAGGGGCCAGGGGTCCCAGTACTTC
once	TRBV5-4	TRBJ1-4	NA	CASSLDGGRGKLFF	TGTGCCAGCAGCTTGGATGGGGGGCGCGGAAAACTGTTTTTT
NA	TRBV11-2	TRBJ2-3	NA	CASSPGQGLTDTQYF	TGTGCCAGCAGCCCCGGGCAGGGCCTCACAGATACGCAGTATTTT
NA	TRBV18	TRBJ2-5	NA	CASSPLTGGRETQYF	TGTGCCAGCTCACCACTTACCGGGGGCCGCGAGACCCAGTACTTC
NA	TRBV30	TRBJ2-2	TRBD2	CAVPTSGTNTGELFF	TGTGCCGTCCCGACTAGCGGGACTAACACCGGGGAGCTGTTTTTT
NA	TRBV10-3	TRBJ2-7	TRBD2	CATSRTSGSALGAYEQYF	TGTGCCACCTCCCGGACTAGCGGGAGCGCATTGGGGGCCTACGAGCAGTACTTC
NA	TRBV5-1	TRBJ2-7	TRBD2	CASSFERGDEYF	TGCGCCAGCAGCTTTGAGCGGGGGGACGAGTACTTC